The clone carrying this T cell receptor beta chain was recorded a few times. V shed 3 bases, J shed 3 bases, and the junction held 12 bases outside the gene matches. The CDR3 has 17 amino acids. The germline gives CDR1 SGDLS, CDR2 YYNGEE. The sample originates from a study of T cells in narcolepsy. Clones were read by immunoSEQ multiplex PCR, and TCRdb kept only the in-frame ones, dropping some. This table holds 32,000 or so clones, about four fifths found once. The sample taken for sequencing was CD45RA- memory CD4+ T cells from PBMCs. This TCR was sampled from a human donor with narcolepsy. The rearrangement uses TRBV9 and TRBJ2-7; 10 nucleotides match TRBD1. The CDR3 region has the DNA TGTGCCAGCAGCGGCCCCACCTACCGGGACAGGGGCTACGAGCAGTACTTC. Its translation is CASSGPTYRDRGYEQYF.